This T cell receptor beta chain was recorded in a study of T cell responses to AZD1222 COVID-19 vaccine. The CDR3 sequence is 13 residues long. The V and J ends lost 9 bases and 4 bases respectively, with 16 bases between them. CDR1 and CDR2 from the germline V gene are ENHRY and SYGVKD. The repertoire was sequenced with immunoSEQ multiplex PCR; TCRdb's copy has only in-frame clones and lacks some. The repertoire holds 150,000 to 200,000 clones, with approximately 90% as singletons. Note on this clone: Its target is unknown.

Notes on the study in general: Unmutated variant regions are reportedly the target of nearly half of TCRs that are spike-specific. Elevations in Spike-specific TCR breadth and depth followed administration of two AZD1222 doses. Only after the peak T cell response were repertoires sampled.

This TCR derives from an adult who received the MenACWY meningococcal vaccine as a control. The chain couples TRBV10-3 to TRBJ2-7, with D possibly being TRBD1 or TRBD2 (5 bases each). Sequenced material: peripheral blood, taken 28 days after the second dose of the MenACWY control vaccine. The CDR3 loop reads CAMAGAPKYEQYF. The CDR3 DNA sequence: TGTGCCATGGCCGGGGCCCCAAAATACGAGCAGTACTTC.